Shown below are 21 T cell receptor beta chains from a single sample sequenced in a study of blood T cells in healthy people across ages. The second PCR ran roughly 7 to 12 cycles with a sample-barcoded 5' primer and J-beta primers. TCRdb processed the 5' RACE reads anew with MiXCR; each CDR3 protein has one entry. The sample holds 1.2 million to 1.5 million distinct CDR3 sequences, 35% to 45% seen once. Material: blood. These receptors were collected from a young woman in good health.

The chain employs TRBV2 and TRBJ2-5; 7 nucleotides match TRBD2. The CDR3 runs 13 residues. Germline loops: CDR1 SNHLY, CDR2 FYNNEI. The V segment lost 4 bases and the J segment 6 bases; nucleotides outside the gene matches: 5. The CDR3 sequence: CASSADSGKTQYF. The DNA of the CDR3 is TGTGCCAGCAGTGCCGACAGCGGGAAGACCCAGTACTTC.

V is TRBV12-3 or TRBV12-4 and J is TRBJ1-2, with unresolved D. Trimming removed 4 bases from V and 0 bases from J, with 9 bases in between. The CDR3 runs to 14 residues. The CDR3 here is CASSWSSTNYGYTF. DNA of the CDR3: TGTGCCAGCAGTTGGTCCAGCACTAACTATGGCTACACCTTC.

A few counts support this clonotype. This chain connects TRBV20-1 to TRBJ2-5; 8 bases agree with TRBD1. The end of the DNA fits TRBJ2-7 better, so the J call may be wrong. The V gene's germline CDR1 is DFQATT and CDR2 SNEGSKA (reference sequence). The CDR3 contains 17 residues. The CDR3 sequence is CSARGRAAGGTLYEQYF. The CDR3 DNA follows: TGCAGTGCTAGAGGACGCGCGGCAGGGGGCACCCTCTACGAGCAGTACTTC.

There are a few counts of this clonotype. This chain joins TRBV5-5 and TRBJ2-4; TRBD1 might be the D (6 bases). The CDR3 is 15 residues long. Trimming took off 4 bases at V and 4 bases at J, with 15 bases between the two ends. CDR1 is SGHKS, CDR2 YYEKEE, per germline (reference sequence). The CDR3: CASSHRDTRKNIQYF. As DNA, the CDR3 is TGTGCCAGCAGCCACCGGGACACCAGAAAAAACATTCAGTACTTC.

This clonotype occurred a few times. The junction departs from the called germline gene at one end, perhaps through a read error. This chain links TRBV7-9 with TRBJ1-2, with no clear D. The CDR3 has 14 amino acids. Germline V gene sequence: CDR1 SEHNR, CDR2 FQNEAQ (reference sequence). CDR3 DNA: TGTGCTAGCAGCCCCCCCGGACGAAGCTATGGCTACACCTTC. Translation: CASSPPGRSYGYTF. The full variable domain, in which reference TRBV7-9 and TRBJ1-2 provide the parts outside the CDR3, is DTGVSQNPRHKITKRGQNVTFRCDPISEHNRLYWYRQTLGQGPEFLTYFQNEAQLEKSRLLSDRFSAERPKGSFSTLEIQRTEQGDSAMYLCASSPPGRSYGYTFGSGTRLTVV.

The chain uses TRBV24-1 and TRBJ2-4; D is ambiguous. The J call is uncertain, as TRBJ2-5 better fits the DNA end. Germline V gene sequence: CDR1 KGHDR, CDR2 SFDVKD. This CDR3 has 13 amino acids. DNA of the CDR3: TGTGCCACCAGTGGACCAATTCTGGAGACCCAGTACTTC. This sequence encodes CATSGPILETQYF.

This clonotype came up a few times. This chain links TRBV3-1 with TRBJ2-5; D may correspond to TRBD1 or TRBD2 (5 bases each). Germline assignment: CDR1 LGHDT and CDR2 YNNKEL (reference sequence). V was pared by 9 bases and J by 5 bases, with 13 bases between. The CDR3 runs 12 residues. The CDR3 loop is CASGLGEETQYF. Here the CDR3 DNA reads TGTGCCAGTGGCTTAGGGGAGGAGACCCAGTACTTC.

V and J are TRBV7-9 and TRBJ2-1; no definite D call. Germline V CDR1 and CDR2: SEHNR, FQNEAQ (reference sequence). Trimming took off 8 bases at V and 8 bases at J, with 10 bases between the two ends. The CDR3 covers 11 residues. For the CDR3, the DNA is TGTGCCAGCCGCTCGAATGATGAGCAGTTCTTC. As protein: CASRSNDEQFF.

The V gene is TRBV7-2, the J gene TRBJ1-2; 7 bases map to TRBD1. Germline CDR1 and CDR2: SGHTA and FQGNSA. The CDR3 contains 15 residues. V shed 5 bases and J 3 bases; nucleotides not matched to a gene: 9. This CDR3 is CASSAATGTHYGYTF. CDR3 nucleotide sequence: TGTGCCAGCAGCGCAGCGACAGGGACACACTATGGCTACACCTTC.

The gene calls are TRBV3-1 and TRBJ2-5; D tentatively reads TRBD1 or TRBD2 (6 bases each). CDR1 and CDR2 (germline): LGHDT, YNNKEL (reference sequence). The V end was cut by 0 bases, the J end by 1 base, with 9 bases between. CDR3 length: 15 residues. The DNA for the CDR3 is TGTGCCAGCAGCCAAGACGGGGGCAGCCAAGAGACCCAGTACTTC. Protein sequence: CASSQDGGSQETQYF.

A few counts support this clonotype. The chain combines TRBV28 with TRBJ2-6; 9 positions agree with TRBD1. CDR1 and CDR2 (germline): MDHEN, SYDVKM. Trimming took 6 bases from V and 0 from J; bases not matched to a gene: 12. The CDR3 spans 19 residues. The CDR3 is CASRGTPGQGVSGANVLTF. CDR3 nucleotide sequence: TGTGCCAGCAGAGGGACCCCGGGACAGGGAGTCTCTGGGGCCAACGTCCTGACTTTC. Filled out from reference TRBV28 and TRBJ2-6, the complete variable domain reads DVKVTQSSRYLVKRTGEKVFLECVQDMDHENMFWYRQDPGLGLRLIYFSYDVKMKEKGDIPEGYSVSREKKERFSLILESASTNQTSMYLCASRGTPGQGVSGANVLTFGAGSRLTVL.

As regards this clonotype: The junction shows a germline mismatch at one end, possibly a read error. The gene calls are TRBV19 and TRBJ1-1, with 9 bases fitting TRBD1. The germline gives CDR1 LNHDA, CDR2 SQIVND (reference sequence). The CDR3 consists of 14 residues. CDR3 protein: CASSITGGATEAFF. The CDR3 DNA follows: TGTGCCAGTAGTATTACAGGGGGCGCCACTGAAGCTTTTTTT.

The rearrangement links TRBV10-3 to TRBJ2-4, with D perhaps matching TRBD2 (5 bases). The DNA end is more similar to TRBJ2-7, so the J call may be wrong. CDR1 is ENHRY and CDR2 is SYGVKD in the germline V gene. The length of the CDR3 is 12 residues. In DNA, the CDR3 is TGTGCCACGAACACAGAGGGCAACGAGCAGTACTTC. Its protein product is CATNTEGNEQYF.

This clonotype was counted between two and nine times. V and J are TRBV3-1 and TRBJ2-7; 11 bases match TRBD1. This CDR3 region has 15 residues. With V trimmed by 0 bases and J by 9 bases, 7 bases remained unmatched. From germline, CDR1 is LGHDT and CDR2 YNNKEL (reference sequence). CDR3 sequence: CASSQDLTGTGGQYF. CDR3 DNA sequence: TGTGCCAGCAGCCAAGACCTTACCGGGACAGGGGGGCAGTACTTC.

This clonotype appeared a few times. The rearrangement links TRBV18 to TRBJ1-5; D uncertain. The V end was cut by 3 bases, the J end by 3 bases, with 9 bases between. CDR3 size: 14 residues. Germline V gene sequence: CDR1 KGHSH, CDR2 LQKENI. This CDR3 is CASSPEGYNQPQHF. The CDR3 DNA follows: TGTGCCAGCTCACCGGAGGGCTACAATCAGCCCCAGCATTTT.

This clonotype turned up a few times. The chain recombines TRBV24-1 with TRBJ2-5, with D possibly matching TRBD2 (7 bases). This CDR3 region has 13 residues. V gave up 7 bases and J gave up 2 bases, with 10 bases separating them. The germline gives CDR1 KGHDR, CDR2 SFDVKD. The DNA of the CDR3 is TGTGCCACCAGGGAGGGGGGGCAAGAGACCCAGTACTTC. As protein: CATREGGQETQYF.

The chain joins TRBV6-5 to TRBJ1-1; TRBD1 matches 7 bases. V dropped 2 bases and J dropped 0; count of bases not matched to a gene: 3. From germline, CDR1 is MNHEY and CDR2 SVGAGI. This CDR3 has 15 residues. The CDR3 DNA sequence: TGTGCCAGCAGTTACGCCGGACAGGTGAACACTGAAGCTTTCTTT. It specifies CASSYAGQVNTEAFF.

The V and J genes are TRBV7-2 and TRBJ2-7, with TRBD2 matching 10 bases. Unmatched junction bases numbered 15, after V lost 1 base and J lost 3 bases. Germline lookup yields CDR1 SGHTA and CDR2 FQGNSA. The CDR3 is 19 residues long. This chain's CDR3 is CASSLGVAGGRSKVYEQYF. CDR3 DNA sequence: TGTGCCAGCAGCTTAGGGGTAGCGGGGGGCCGATCAAAAGTCTACGAGCAGTACTTC.

The chain carries TRBV18 and TRBJ1-2, with D maybe TRBD1 (6 bases). CDR3 length: 16 residues. Germline CDR1 and CDR2: KGHSH and LQKENI. Trimming left V 3 bases short and J 0 bases short, with 14 bases between. The CDR3, as DNA: TGTGCCAGCTCACCCCAGAGGGACAACGCTAACTATGGCTACACCTTC. It yields the protein CASSPQRDNANYGYTF. Full variable domain (outside the CDR3, taken from reference TRBV18 and TRBJ1-2): NAGVMQNPRHLVRRRGQEARLRCSPMKGHSHVYWYRQLPEEGLKFMVYLQKENIIDESGMPKERFSAEFPKEGPSILRIQQVVRGDSAAYFCASSPQRDNANYGYTFGSGTRLTVV.

This clonotype has just a few counts. The chain joins TRBV11-2 to TRBJ2-5; D call uncertain. Germline CDR1 and CDR2: SGHAT and FQNNGV. The CDR3 loop spans 15 amino acids. V shed 1 base and J shed 4 bases, with 13 bases lying between them. The CDR3 DNA is TGTGCCAGCAGCTTAGTTGGCTTACCTCTAGAGACCCAGTACTTC. This sequence encodes CASSLVGLPLETQYF.

This clonotype has a handful of counts. The gene calls are TRBV4-1 and TRBJ2-1; no clear D gene. V lost 0 bases and J lost 2, with 11 bases in between. The CDR3 contains 16 residues. Germline CDR1 and CDR2: MGHRA and YSYEKL. DNA for the CDR3: TGCGCCAGCAGCCAAGATCTCAGGCTACCCTACAATGAGCAGTTCTTC. It is translated as CASSQDLRLPYNEQFF.